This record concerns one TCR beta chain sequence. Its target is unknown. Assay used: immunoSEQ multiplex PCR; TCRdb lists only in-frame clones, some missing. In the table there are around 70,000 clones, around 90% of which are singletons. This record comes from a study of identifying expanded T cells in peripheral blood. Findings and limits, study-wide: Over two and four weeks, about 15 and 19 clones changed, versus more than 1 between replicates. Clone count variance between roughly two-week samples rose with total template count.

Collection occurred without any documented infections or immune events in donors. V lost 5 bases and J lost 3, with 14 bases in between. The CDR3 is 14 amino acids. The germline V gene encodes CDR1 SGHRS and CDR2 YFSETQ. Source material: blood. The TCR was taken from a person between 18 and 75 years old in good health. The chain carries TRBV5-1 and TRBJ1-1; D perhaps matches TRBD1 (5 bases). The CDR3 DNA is TGCGCCAGCAGTTCCGGGACGTTGTACACTGAAGCTTTCTTT. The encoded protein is CASSSGTLYTEAFF.